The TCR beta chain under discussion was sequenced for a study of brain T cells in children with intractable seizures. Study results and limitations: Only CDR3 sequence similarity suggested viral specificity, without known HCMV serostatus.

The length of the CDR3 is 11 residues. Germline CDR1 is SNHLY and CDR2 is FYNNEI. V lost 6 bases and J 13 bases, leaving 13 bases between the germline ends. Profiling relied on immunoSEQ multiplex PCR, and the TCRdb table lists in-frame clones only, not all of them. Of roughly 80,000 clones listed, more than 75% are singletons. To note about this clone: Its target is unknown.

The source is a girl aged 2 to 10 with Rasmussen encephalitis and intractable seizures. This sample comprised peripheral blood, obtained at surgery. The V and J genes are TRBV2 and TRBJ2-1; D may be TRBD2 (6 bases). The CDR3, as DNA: TGTGCCAGCAGGTCCTGGGACTCCCAGTTCTTC. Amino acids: CASRSWDSQFF.